This TCR beta chain is drawn from a study of blood T cell repertoires in COVID-19. As for the study in general: Collection of acute and convalescent COVID-19 samples took place in the United States, Italy and Spain. PBMCs, B-cell-depleted T cells, or T cells were the source of the cDNA or gDNA that made up the material.

In the authors' methods: Reference gene primer amplification yielded estimated nucleated cell counts. Clones were read by immunoSEQ multiplex PCR, and TCRdb kept only the in-frame ones, dropping some. V, J and clone size derive from that table, while D and trimming were established from the DNA sequence. The table lists around 64,000 clones, about nine tenths of them singletons. The V segment lost 8 bases and the J segment 3 bases; nucleotides outside the gene matches: 6. The germline gives CDR1 MNHEY, CDR2 SMNVEV (reference sequence). There are 13 residues in the CDR3. The sequencing input was peripheral blood. The chain combines TRBV27 with TRBJ2-7, with 8 bases that match TRBD1. This receptor was identified in a man aged 25-45 years with acute or convalescent COVID-19. This CDR3 reads CASARDRGYEQYF. The DNA of the CDR3 is TGTGCCAGCGCTCGAGACAGGGGCTACGAGCAGTACTTC.